This T cell receptor (beta chain) was obtained from a study of T cells after yellow fever vaccination. General study points: Repertoires sorted by FACS could include abundant clonotypes that are contaminants from the bulk population.

Germline CDR1 LGHNA, CDR2 YSLEER. Trimming shortened V by 3 bases and J by 2 bases, and 13 bases separated the two germline ends. This CDR3 is 16 amino acids long. This clonotype was detected only a few times. The antigen is unknown. TCRdb reanalysed the 5' RACE reads using MiXCR and keeps one entry per CDR3 protein. The sample holds just under 600,000 distinct CDR3 sequences, about 13% seen once. This chain joins TRBV4-3 and TRBJ2-2; no reliable D call. The sequence was obtained from a man in his thirties or forties who received the YFV17D yellow fever vaccine. The specimen was PBMCs, collected on the day of the yellow fever booster vaccination. This CDR3 is CASSHQAGPNTGELFF. The DNA for the CDR3 is TGCGCCAGCAGCCACCAAGCCGGGCCTAACACCGGGGAGCTGTTTTTT.